Sequencing of this TCR beta chain was carried out in a study of shared clonotypes between healthy human individuals. The germline CDR1 and CDR2 sequences are WNHNN and SYGVQD (reference sequence). Trimming took off 7 bases at V and 2 bases at J, with 15 bases between the two ends. CDR3 size: 14 residues. Generated by immunoSEQ multiplex PCR, the TCRdb table keeps only in-frame clones and is missing some. The sample has about 1.5 million clones, 96% seen once. The sequenced sample was naive CD4+ T cells sorted from blood. Subset defined: CD45RA+ positively selected. The TCR comes from a man aged 30-40 years in good health. V and J are TRBV10-1 and TRBJ2-7, with D perhaps TRBD2 (6 bases). For the CDR3, the DNA is TGCGCCAGCAAACCCGCGGGGTCCACCTACGAGCAGTACTTC. Protein sequence: CASKPAGSTYEQYF.